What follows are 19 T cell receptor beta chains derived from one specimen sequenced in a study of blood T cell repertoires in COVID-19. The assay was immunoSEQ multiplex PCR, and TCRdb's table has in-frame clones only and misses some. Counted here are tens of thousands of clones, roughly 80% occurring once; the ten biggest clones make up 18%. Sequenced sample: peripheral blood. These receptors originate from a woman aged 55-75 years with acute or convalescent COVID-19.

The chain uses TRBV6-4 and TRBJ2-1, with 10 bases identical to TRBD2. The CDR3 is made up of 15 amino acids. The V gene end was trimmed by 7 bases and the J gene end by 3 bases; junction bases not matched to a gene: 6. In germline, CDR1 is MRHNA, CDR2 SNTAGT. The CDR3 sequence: CASTKLAGNYNEQFF. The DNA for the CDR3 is TGTGCCAGCACCAAACTAGCGGGGAACTACAATGAGCAGTTCTTC.

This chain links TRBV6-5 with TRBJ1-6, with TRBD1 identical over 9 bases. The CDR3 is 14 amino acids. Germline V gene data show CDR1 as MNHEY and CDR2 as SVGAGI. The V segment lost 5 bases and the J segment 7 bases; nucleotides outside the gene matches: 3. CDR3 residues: CASSRDRANSPLHF. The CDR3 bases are TGTGCCAGCAGTCGGGACAGGGCCAATTCACCCCTCCACTTT.

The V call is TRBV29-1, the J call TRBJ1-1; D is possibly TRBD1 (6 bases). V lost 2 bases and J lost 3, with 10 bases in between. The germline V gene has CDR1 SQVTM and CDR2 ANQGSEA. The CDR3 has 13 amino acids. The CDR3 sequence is CSVERGGYTEAFF. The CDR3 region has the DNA TGCAGCGTTGAAAGGGGGGGGTACACTGAAGCTTTCTTT.

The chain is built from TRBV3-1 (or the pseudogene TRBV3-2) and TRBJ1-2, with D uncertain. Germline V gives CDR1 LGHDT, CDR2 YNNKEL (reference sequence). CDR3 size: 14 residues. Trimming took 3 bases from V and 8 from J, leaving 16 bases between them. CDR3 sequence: CASSQNNAVRGYTF. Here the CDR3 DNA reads TGTGCCAGCAGCCAGAACAATGCGGTAAGGGGCTACACCTTC.

The CDR3 protein is CATSGLAGADTQYF. For the CDR3, the DNA is TGTGCCACCTCTGGACTAGCCGGGGCGGATACGCAGTATTTT. The genes are TRBV24-1 and TRBJ2-3, with TRBD2 matching 8 bases. V was pared by 9 bases and J by 6 bases, with 10 bases of the junction left unmatched. Germline lookup yields CDR1 KGHDR and CDR2 SFDVKD. This CDR3 region has 14 residues.

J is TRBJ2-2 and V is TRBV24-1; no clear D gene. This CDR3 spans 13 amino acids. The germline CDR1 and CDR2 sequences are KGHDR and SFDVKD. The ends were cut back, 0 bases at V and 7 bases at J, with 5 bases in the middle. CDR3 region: CATSDLSIGELFF. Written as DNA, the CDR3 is TGTGCCACCAGTGATTTGTCCATCGGGGAGCTGTTTTTT.

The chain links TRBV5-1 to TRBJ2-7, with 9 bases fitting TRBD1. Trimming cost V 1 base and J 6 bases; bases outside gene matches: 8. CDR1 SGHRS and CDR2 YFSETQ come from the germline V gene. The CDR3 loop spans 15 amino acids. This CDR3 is CASSLTRGQGGEQYV. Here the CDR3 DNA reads TGCGCCAGCAGCTTGACCCGGGGACAGGGAGGCGAGCAGTACGTC.

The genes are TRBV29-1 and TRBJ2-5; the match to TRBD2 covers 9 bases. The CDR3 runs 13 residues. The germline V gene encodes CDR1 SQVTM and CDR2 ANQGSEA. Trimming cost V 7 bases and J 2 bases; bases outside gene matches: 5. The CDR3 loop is CSAAAGGQETQYF. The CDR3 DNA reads TGCAGCGCCGCAGCGGGGGGACAAGAGACCCAGTACTTC. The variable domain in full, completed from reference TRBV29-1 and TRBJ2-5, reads SAVISQKPSRDICQRGTSLTIQCQVDSQVTMMFWYRQQPGQSLTLIATANQGSEATYESGFVIDKFPISRPNLTFSTLTVSNMSPEDSSIYLCSAAAGGQETQYFGPGTRLLVL.

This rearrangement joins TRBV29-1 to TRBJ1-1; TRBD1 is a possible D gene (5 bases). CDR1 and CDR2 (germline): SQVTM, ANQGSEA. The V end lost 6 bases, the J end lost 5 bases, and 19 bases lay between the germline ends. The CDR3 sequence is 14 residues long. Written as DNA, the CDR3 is TGCAGCGTCCAAACCGGGACCGGGGGGACTGAAGCTTTCTTT. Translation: CSVQTGTGGTEAFF.

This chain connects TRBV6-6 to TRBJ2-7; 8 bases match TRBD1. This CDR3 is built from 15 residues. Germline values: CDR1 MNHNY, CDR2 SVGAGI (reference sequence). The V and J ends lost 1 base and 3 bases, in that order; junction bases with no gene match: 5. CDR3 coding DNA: TGTGCCAGCAGTTACTACGGACAGGGAGTCTACGAGCAGTACGTC. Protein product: CASSYYGQGVYEQYV.

In DNA, the CDR3 is TGTGCCAGCAGCTTTGAAGGGGGTTCTGGGGCCAACGTCCTGACTTTC. Amino acids: CASSFEGGSGANVLTF. The rearrangement uses TRBV5-4 and TRBJ2-6; TRBD1 is a possible D gene (6 bases). Per the germline V gene, CDR1 is SGHNT and CDR2 is YYREEE (reference sequence). The CDR3 contains 16 residues. Trimming removed 2 bases from V and 1 base from J, with 10 bases in between.

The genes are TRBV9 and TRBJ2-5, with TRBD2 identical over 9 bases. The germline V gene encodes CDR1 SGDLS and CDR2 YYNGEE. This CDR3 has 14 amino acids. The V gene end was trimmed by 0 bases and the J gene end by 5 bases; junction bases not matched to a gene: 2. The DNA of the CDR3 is TGTGCCAGCAGCGTAGGCGGGGGGGCGGAGACCCAGTACTTC. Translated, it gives CASSVGGGAETQYF.

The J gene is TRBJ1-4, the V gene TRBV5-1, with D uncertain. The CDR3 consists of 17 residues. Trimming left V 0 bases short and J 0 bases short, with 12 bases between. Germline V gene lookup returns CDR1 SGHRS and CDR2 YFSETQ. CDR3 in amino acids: CASSLGYGDATNEKLFF. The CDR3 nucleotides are TGCGCCAGCAGCTTGGGGTACGGGGATGCAACTAATGAAAAACTGTTTTTT.

CDR3 nucleotide sequence: TGTGCCAGCAGTCAACAGGGATGGGCTGAAGCTTTCTTT. It encodes CASSQQGWAEAFF. The V call is TRBV2, the J call TRBJ1-1, with D perhaps matching TRBD1 (6 bases). Germline CDR1 reads SNHLY; CDR2 reads FYNNEI. The CDR3 loop spans 13 amino acids. The ends were cut back, 5 bases at V and 6 bases at J, with 13 bases in the middle.

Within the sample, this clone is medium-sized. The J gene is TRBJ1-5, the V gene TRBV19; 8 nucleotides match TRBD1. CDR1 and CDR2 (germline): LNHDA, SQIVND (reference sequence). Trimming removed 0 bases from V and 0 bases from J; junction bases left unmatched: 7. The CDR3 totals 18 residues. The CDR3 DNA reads TGTGCCAGTAGTATAGAGTACCAGACAGGGGATAGCAATCAGCCCCAGCATTTT. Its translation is CASSIEYQTGDSNQPQHF.

The CDR3 DNA reads as TGTGCCAGCAGTCAGCGAGACTATGGCTACACCTTC. Translated: CASSQRDYGYTF. The genes are TRBV2 and TRBJ1-2; D unclear. CDR1 and CDR2 from the germline V gene are SNHLY and FYNNEI. V lost 5 bases and J lost 3, with 7 bases in between. The CDR3 consists of 12 residues. The full variable domain, rest sourced from reference TRBV2 and TRBJ1-2, is EPEVTQTPSHQVTQMGQEVILRCVPISNHLYFYWYRQILGQKVEFLVSFYNNEISEKSEIFDDQFSVERPDGSNFTLKIRSTKLEDSAMYFCASSQRDYGYTFGSGTRLTVV.

CDR3 sequence reads: CATRTGLYGYTF. The CDR3 DNA reads TGTGCCACCCGGACAGGACTTTATGGCTACACCTTC. This chain connects TRBV6-5 to TRBJ1-2; 7 positions agree with TRBD1. CDR1 is MNHEY and CDR2 is SVGAGI in the germline V gene. With V trimmed by 10 bases and J by 5 bases, 7 bases remained unmatched. The CDR3 is made up of 12 amino acids.

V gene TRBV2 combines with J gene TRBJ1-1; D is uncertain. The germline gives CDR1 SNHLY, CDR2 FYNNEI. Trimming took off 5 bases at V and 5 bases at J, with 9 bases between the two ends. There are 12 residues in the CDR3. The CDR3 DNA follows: TGTGCCAGCAGTTTGTACGGGACTGAAGCTTTCTTT. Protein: CASSLYGTEAFF.

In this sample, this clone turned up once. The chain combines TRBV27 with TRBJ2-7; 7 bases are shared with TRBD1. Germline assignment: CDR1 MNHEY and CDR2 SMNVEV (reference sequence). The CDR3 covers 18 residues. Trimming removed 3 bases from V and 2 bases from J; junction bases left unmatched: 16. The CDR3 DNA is TGTGCCAGCAGTTTTCAACAGTTCGGACAGGAACAAACCTACGAGCAGTACTTC. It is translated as CASSFQQFGQEQTYEQYF.